This entry lists 14 T cell receptor beta chains sequenced from one sample in a study of CXCR3-negative and CXCR3-positive naive CD8 T cells. Their recognized antigens are unknown. cDNA libraries for TRB were generated by 5' RACE incorporating UMI labels. Reprocessing the 5' RACE reads, TCRdb reports a single entry for every CDR3 protein and omits DNA. The sample's table shows 60,000 to 70,000 distinct CDR3 sequences. Broader study findings: Hydrophobicity of TRB CDR3s was greater in CXCR3-positive naive cells than in CXCR3-negative naive cells.

Sequencing used naive CXCR3+ CD8+ T cells from blood. Subset in this sample: CD45RO-CCR7+CD27+CD95- naive CD8+ T cells expressing CXCR3 (TNR3+). These receptors came from a human donor in good health. Some clones in this sample may be carry-over from other donors' samples.

This rearrangement joins TRBV29-1 to TRBJ2-2; checking the TCRdb D call of TRBD1 is not possible without DNA. CDR3 length: 15 residues. Looked up from germline, CDR1 is SQVTM and CDR2 is ANQGSEA. CDR3 amino acids: CSVEGRDSYTGELFF.

The J gene is TRBJ2-5, the V gene TRBV7-3; the D call from TCRdb, TRBD1, cannot be confirmed without DNA. Germline CDR1 and CDR2: SGHTA and FQGTGA. This CDR3 has 15 residues. The chain's CDR3 is CASSVSGTDLETQYF.

V is TRBV7-9 and J is TRBJ2-6; the TCRdb call, TRBD1, lacks DNA for checking. From germline, CDR1 is SEHNR and CDR2 FQNEAQ (reference sequence). The CDR3 is 18 amino acids. The CDR3 here is CASSLMGQGLPGANVLTF. The full variable domain, in which reference TRBV7-9 and TRBJ2-6 provide the parts outside the CDR3, is DTGVSQNPRHKITKRGQNVTFRCDPISEHNRLYWYRQTLGQGPEFLTYFQNEAQLEKSRLLSDRFSAERPKGSFSTLEIQRTEQGDSAMYLCASSLMGQGLPGANVLTFGAGSRLTVL.

The chain is built from TRBV6-4 and TRBJ2-1. CDR1 and CDR2 from the germline V gene are MRHNA and SNTAGT. This CDR3 is 15 amino acids long. CDR3 protein: CASSDSAESYNEQFF.

The rearrangement uses TRBV6-6 and TRBJ1-5. Germline V gene lookup returns CDR1 MNHNY and CDR2 SVGAGI (reference sequence). This CDR3 is built from 15 residues. This CDR3 is CASSYVGDSNQPQHF.

V and J are TRBV27 and TRBJ2-2; there is no DNA to check the TCRdb D call of TRBD1. Germline CDR1 is MNHEY and CDR2 is SMNVEV (reference sequence). CDR3 size: 16 residues. Here the CDR3 reads CASSLGTGGATGELFF.

V and J are TRBV7-8 and TRBJ2-3; TCRdb indicates TRBD1, and absent DNA this call remains unverified. The CDR3 consists of 17 residues. Germline V lookup: CDR1 SGHVS, CDR2 FQNEAQ. The CDR3 loop is CASSYGGGAPLKDTQYF.

The rearrangement joins TRBV12-3 or TRBV12-4 to TRBJ2-2; TCRdb's D gene call, TRBD2, goes unchecked for lack of DNA. This CDR3 comprises 13 residues. CDR3 region: CASSTLLAGELFF.

CDR3 in amino acids: CASSFNSGPSRELFF. The chain joins TRBV5-1 to TRBJ2-2; TCRdb picks TRBD1, but there is no DNA to check that call. The CDR3 is 15 amino acids. Germline V gene sequence: CDR1 SGHRS, CDR2 YFSETQ.

The V gene is TRBV29-1, the J gene TRBJ2-7; lacking DNA, the TRBD1 call made by TCRdb goes unchecked. This CDR3 spans 13 amino acids. The germline V gene encodes CDR1 SQVTM and CDR2 ANQGSEA. The CDR3 loop is CSVVGTGAYEQYF.

The CDR3 loop is CASRQTSGGLISGEQFF. The chain links TRBV5-5 to TRBJ2-1; no DNA is available, so the TRBD2 call from TCRdb remains unchecked. The CDR3 is 17 amino acids. Germline CDR1 reads SGHKS; CDR2 reads YYEKEE (reference sequence).

The chain uses TRBV5-1 and TRBJ2-7; TCRdb's D call, TRBD1, is unchecked because there is no DNA. Germline V gives CDR1 SGHRS, CDR2 YFSETQ. The CDR3 contains 16 residues. CDR3 loop: CASSEVPRDSSYEQYF. Full variable domain (outside the CDR3, taken from reference TRBV5-1 and TRBJ2-7): KAGVTQTPRYLIKTRGQQVTLSCSPISGHRSVSWYQQTPGQGLQFLFEYFSETQRNKGNFPGRFSGRQFSNSRSEMNVSTLELGDSALYLCASSEVPRDSSYEQYFGPGTRLTVT.

The chain joins TRBV11-3 to TRBJ2-3; the D call from TCRdb, TRBD1, cannot be confirmed without DNA. The V gene's germline CDR1 is SGHNT and CDR2 YENEEA. The CDR3 runs 15 residues. The CDR3 loop reads CASSLGQTSTDTQYF.

The rearrangement links TRBV27 to TRBJ1-1; the TRBD1 assignment by TCRdb is unverifiable without DNA. The CDR3 totals 14 residues. Germline loops: CDR1 MNHEY, CDR2 SMNVEV (reference sequence). CDR3 residues: CASRYNPGQDEAFF.